These 3 T cell receptor beta chains were sequenced from one sample in a study of patients and donors after allogeneic stem cell transplantation. TCRdb passed the RT-PCR reads through MiXCR, listing each CDR3 protein once. The data show 920,000 or so distinct CDR3 sequences, roughly 18% seen once. Sequenced: blood, either unsorted or a sorted T cell fraction (not recorded which). These receptors were collected from a human donor who was either an allogeneic HSCT recipient or a stem cell or donor lymphocyte infusion donor (not recorded which). It is not recorded whose cells these are; they may come from a transplant donor.

This clonotype was observed a few times. This chain connects TRBV4-2 to TRBJ2-1; D is possibly TRBD2 (7 bases). V lost 4 bases and J 8 bases, leaving 21 bases between the germline ends. Germline V gene sequence: CDR1 LGHNA, CDR2 YNFKEQ. This CDR3 is built from 16 residues. CDR3 DNA sequence: TGTGCCAGCAGCCCGGAGGGGGTTGGAGGGGGGGATGAGCAGTTCTTC. Translated: CASSPEGVGGGDEQFF.

Only a few counts were recorded for this clonotype. This sequence joins TRBV18 and TRBJ2-4, with no clear D. This CDR3 contains 15 residues. The germline V gene encodes CDR1 KGHSH and CDR2 LQKENI. V was pared by 2 bases and J by 0 bases, with 8 bases between. The CDR3 protein is CASSPERLAKNIQYF. In nucleotides, the CDR3 is TGTGCCAGCTCACCAGAACGGCTAGCCAAAAACATTCAGTACTTC.

This clonotype was seen a few times. This chain uses TRBV20-1 with TRBJ1-2; the D is unclear. The CDR3 runs 10 residues. In germline, CDR1 is DFQATT, CDR2 SNEGSKA (reference sequence). The CDR3 here is CGLRAGGYTF. The DNA of the CDR3 is TGCGGGCTGCGGGCAGGTGGCTACACCTTC.